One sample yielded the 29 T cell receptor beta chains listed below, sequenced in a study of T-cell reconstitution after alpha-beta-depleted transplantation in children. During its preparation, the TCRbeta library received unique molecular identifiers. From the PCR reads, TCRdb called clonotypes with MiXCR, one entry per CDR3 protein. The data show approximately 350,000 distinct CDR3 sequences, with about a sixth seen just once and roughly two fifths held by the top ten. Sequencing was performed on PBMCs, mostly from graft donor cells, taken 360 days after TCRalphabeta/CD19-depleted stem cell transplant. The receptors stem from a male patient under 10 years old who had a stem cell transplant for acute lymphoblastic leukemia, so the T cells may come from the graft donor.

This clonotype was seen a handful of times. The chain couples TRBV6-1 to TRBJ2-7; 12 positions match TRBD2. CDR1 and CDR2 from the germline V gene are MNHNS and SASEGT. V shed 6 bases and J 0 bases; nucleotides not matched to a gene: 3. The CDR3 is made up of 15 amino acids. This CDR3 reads CASRGGLAGSYEQYF. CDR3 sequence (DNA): TGTGCCAGCAGGGGGGGACTAGCGGGCTCCTACGAGCAGTACTTC.

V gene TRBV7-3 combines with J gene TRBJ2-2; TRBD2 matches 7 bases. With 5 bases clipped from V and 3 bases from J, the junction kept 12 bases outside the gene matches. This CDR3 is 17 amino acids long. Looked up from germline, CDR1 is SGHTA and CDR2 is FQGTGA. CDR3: CASSRSGSGEDTGELFF. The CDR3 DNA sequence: TGTGCCAGCAGCCGCTCGGGGAGCGGGGAGGACACCGGGGAGCTGTTTTTT.

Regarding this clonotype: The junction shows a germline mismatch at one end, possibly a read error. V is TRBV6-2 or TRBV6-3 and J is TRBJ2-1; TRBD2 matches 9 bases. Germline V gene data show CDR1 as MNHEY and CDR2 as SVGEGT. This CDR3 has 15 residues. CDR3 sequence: CAISLAGNLYNEQFF. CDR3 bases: TGTGCCATCAGTCTAGCGGGGAATCTGTACAATGAGCAGTTCTTC.

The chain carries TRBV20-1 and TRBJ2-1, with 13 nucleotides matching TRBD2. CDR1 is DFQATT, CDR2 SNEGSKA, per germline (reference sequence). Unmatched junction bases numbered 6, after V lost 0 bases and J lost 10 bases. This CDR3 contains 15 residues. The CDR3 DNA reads TGCAGTGCTAGAGATCAAGGACTAGCGGGAGTCGAGCAGTTCTTC. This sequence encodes CSARDQGLAGVEQFF.

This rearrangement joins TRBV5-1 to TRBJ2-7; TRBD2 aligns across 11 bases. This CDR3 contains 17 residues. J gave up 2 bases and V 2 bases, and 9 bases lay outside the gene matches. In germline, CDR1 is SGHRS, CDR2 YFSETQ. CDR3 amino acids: CASSFSSGRSGTYEQYF. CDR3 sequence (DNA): TGCGCCAGCAGCTTTTCTAGCGGGAGGTCCGGGACCTACGAGCAGTACTTC.

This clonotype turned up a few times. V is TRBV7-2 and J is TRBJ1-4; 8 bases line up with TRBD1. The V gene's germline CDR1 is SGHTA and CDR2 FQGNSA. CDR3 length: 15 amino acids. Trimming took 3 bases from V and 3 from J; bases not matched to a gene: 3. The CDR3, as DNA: TGTGCCAGCAGCTTGGACAGGGTTCCTAATGAAAAACTGTTTTTT. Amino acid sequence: CASSLDRVPNEKLFF.

The CDR3 DNA reads TGTGCCAGCAGCTTAGGCCTAGGACAGTATTTGGGCGAGCAGTACTTC. Protein sequence: CASSLGLGQYLGEQYF. The chain is built from TRBV13 and TRBJ2-7, with a weak D call TRBD1 (6 bases). Germline V CDR1 and CDR2: PRHDT, FYEKMQ (reference sequence). The germline V and J ends were trimmed by 0 bases and 6 bases, with 18 bases remaining between them. This CDR3 is 16 amino acids long.

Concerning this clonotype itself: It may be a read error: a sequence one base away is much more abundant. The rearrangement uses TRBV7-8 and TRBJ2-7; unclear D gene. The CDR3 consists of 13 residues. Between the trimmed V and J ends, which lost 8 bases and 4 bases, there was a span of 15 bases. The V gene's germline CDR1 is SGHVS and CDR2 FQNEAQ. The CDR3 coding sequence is TGTGCCAGCGCCACCAAGTTCTCTTACGAGCAGTACTTC. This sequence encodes CASATKFSYEQYF. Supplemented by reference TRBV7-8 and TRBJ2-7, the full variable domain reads GAGVSQSPRYKVAKRGQDVALRCDPISGHVSLFWYQQALGQGPEFLTYFQNEAQLDKSGLPSDRFFAERPEGSVSTLKIQRTQQEDSAVYLCASATKFSYEQYFGPGTRLTVT.

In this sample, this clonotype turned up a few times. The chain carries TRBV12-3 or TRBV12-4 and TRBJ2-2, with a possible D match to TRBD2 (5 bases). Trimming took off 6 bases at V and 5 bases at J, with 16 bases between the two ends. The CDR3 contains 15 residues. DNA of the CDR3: TGTGCCAGCAGCCCACCGGAGGCTTCAACCGGGGAGCTGTTTTTT. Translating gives CASSPPEASTGELFF.

In DNA form, the CDR3 reads TGCGCCAGCAGCGGAACCCGGGACAGGGGAGACTACGAGCAGTACTTC. Translating it yields CASSGTRDRGDYEQYF. This chain links TRBV5-1 with TRBJ2-7, with 10 bases aligning to TRBD1. The CDR3 length is 16 residues. CDR1 and CDR2 (germline): SGHRS, YFSETQ. With V trimmed by 4 bases and J by 3 bases, 10 bases remained unmatched.

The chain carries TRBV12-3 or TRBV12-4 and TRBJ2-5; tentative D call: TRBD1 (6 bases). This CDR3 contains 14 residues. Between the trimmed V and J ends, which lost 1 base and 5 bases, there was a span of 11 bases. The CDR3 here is CASSLDPRGETQYF. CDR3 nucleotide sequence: TGTGCCAGCAGTTTAGACCCCAGGGGTGAGACCCAGTACTTC.

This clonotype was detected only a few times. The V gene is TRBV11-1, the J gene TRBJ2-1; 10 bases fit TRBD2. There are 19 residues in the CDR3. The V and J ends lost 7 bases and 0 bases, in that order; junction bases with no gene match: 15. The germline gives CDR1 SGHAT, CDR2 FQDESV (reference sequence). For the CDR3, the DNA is TGTGCCAGCAACCAGTGGGCTAGCGGGAGCCTGTCCTCCTACAATGAGCAGTTCTTC. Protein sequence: CASNQWASGSLSSYNEQFF.

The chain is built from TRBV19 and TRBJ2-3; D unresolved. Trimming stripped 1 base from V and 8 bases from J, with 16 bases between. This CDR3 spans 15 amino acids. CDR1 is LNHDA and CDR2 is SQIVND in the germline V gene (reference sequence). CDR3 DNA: TGTGCCAGTAGTATAGCGTGGCCGGCGGAAGGTACGCAGTATTTT. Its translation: CASSIAWPAEGTQYF.

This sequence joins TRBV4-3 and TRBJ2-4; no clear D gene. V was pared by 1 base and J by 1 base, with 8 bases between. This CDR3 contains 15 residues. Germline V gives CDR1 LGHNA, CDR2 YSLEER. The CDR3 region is CASSQGMGAKNIQYF. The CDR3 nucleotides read TGCGCCAGCAGCCAAGGAATGGGGGCCAAAAACATTCAGTACTTC.

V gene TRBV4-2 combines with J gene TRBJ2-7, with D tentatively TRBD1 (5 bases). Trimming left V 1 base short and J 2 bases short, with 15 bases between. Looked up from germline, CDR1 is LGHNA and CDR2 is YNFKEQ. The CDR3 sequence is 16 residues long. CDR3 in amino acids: CASSQAVLDKPYEQYF. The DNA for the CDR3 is TGTGCCAGCAGCCAAGCGGTTTTGGACAAACCCTACGAGCAGTACTTC.

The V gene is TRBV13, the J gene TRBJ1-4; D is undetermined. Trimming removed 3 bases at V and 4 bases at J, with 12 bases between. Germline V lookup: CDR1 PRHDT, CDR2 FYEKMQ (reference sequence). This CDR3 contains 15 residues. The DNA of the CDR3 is TGTGCCAGCAGCTTCCATTCCGGGGTTAATGAAAAACTGTTTTTT. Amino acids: CASSFHSGVNEKLFF.

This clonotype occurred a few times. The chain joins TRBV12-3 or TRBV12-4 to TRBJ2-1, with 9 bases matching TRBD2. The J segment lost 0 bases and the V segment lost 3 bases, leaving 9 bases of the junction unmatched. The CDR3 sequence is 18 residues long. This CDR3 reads CASSFPASGVSSYNEQFF. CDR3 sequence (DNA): TGTGCCAGCAGTTTCCCAGCTAGCGGGGTCAGCTCCTACAATGAGCAGTTCTTC.

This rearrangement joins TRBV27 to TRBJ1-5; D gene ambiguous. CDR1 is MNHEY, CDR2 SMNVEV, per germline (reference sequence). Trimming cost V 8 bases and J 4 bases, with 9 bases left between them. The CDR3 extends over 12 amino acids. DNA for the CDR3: TGTGCCAGCCCGGTGAGTAATCAGCCCCAGCATTTT. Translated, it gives CASPVSNQPQHF.

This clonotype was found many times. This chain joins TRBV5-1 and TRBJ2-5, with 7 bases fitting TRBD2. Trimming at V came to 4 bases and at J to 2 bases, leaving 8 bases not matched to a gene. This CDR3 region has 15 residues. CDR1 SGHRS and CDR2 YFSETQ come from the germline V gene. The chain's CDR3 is CASSAVLAPQETQYF. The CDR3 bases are TGCGCCAGCAGCGCCGTACTAGCGCCGCAAGAGACCCAGTACTTC.

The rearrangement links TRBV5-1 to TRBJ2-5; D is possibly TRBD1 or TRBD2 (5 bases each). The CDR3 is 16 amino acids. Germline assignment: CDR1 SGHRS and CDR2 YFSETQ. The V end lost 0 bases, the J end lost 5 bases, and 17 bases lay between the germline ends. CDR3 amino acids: CASSLVVGQGGETQYF. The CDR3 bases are TGCGCCAGCAGCTTGGTCGTGGGCCAGGGCGGGGAGACCCAGTACTTC.

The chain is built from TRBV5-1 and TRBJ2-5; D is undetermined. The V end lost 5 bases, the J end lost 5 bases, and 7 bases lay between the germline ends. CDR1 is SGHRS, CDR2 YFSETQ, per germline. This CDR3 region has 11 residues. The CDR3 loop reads CASRFSETQYF. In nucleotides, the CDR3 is TGCGCCAGCAGATTCAGTGAGACCCAGTACTTC.

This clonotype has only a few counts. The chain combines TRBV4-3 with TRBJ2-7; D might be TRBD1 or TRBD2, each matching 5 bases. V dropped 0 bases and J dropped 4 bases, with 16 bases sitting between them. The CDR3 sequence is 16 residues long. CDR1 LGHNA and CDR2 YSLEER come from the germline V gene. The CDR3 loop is CASSQDLPGSGYEQYF. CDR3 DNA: TGCGCCAGCAGCCAAGATTTGCCAGGGAGTGGTTACGAGCAGTACTTC.

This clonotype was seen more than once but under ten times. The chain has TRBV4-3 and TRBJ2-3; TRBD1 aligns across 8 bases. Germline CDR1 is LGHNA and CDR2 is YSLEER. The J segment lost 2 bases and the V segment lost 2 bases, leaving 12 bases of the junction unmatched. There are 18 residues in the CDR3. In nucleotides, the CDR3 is TGCGCCAGCAGCCAAAAGTTTGACGGACAGGGCCCCACAGATACGCAGTATTTT. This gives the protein CASSQKFDGQGPTDTQYF.

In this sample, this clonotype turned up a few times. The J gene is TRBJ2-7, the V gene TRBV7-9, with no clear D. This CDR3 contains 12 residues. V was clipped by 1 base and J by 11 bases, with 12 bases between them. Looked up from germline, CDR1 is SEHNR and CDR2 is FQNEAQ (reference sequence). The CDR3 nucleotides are TGTGCCAGCAGCTTAGAAAGGGCCCGGGAGTACTTC. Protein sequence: CASSLERAREYF. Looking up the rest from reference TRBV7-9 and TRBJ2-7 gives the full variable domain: DTGVSQNPRHKITKRGQNVTFRCDPISEHNRLYWYRQTLGQGPEFLTYFQNEAQLEKSRLLSDRFSAERPKGSFSTLEIQRTEQGDSAMYLCASSLERAREYFGPGTRLTVT.

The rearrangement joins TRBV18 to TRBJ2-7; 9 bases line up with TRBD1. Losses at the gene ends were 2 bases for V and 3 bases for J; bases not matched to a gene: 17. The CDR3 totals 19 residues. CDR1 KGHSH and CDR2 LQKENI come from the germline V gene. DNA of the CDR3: TGTGCCAGCTCACCAATCGCGGCCCCCGGGACAGGGTGGTTCTACGAGCAGTACTTC. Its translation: CASSPIAAPGTGWFYEQYF.

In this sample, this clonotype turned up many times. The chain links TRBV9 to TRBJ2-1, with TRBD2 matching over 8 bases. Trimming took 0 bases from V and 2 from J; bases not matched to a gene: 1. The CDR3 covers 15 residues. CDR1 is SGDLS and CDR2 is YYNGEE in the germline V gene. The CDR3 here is CASSVGSGTYNEQFF. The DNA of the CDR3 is TGTGCCAGCAGCGTAGGTAGCGGGACCTACAATGAGCAGTTCTTC.

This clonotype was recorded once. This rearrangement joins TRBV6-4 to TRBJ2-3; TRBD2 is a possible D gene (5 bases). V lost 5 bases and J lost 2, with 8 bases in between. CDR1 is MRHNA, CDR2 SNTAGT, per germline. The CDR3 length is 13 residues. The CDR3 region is CASSWRPTDTQYF. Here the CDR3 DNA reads TGTGCCAGCAGTTGGAGGCCCACAGATACGCAGTATTTT.

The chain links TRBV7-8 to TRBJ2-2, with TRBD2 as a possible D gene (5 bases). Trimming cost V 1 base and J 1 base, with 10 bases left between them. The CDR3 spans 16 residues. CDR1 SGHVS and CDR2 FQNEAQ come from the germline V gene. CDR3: CASSLVGSGNTGELFF. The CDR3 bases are TGTGCCAGCAGCTTAGTAGGGAGCGGGAACACCGGGGAGCTGTTTTTT.

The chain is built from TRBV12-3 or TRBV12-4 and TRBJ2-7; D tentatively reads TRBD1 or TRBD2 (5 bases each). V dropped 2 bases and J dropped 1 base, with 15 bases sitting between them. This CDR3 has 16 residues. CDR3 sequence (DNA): TGTGCCAGCAGTTTAAGGGGCAGCGGACCTTCCTACGAGCAGTACTTC. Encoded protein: CASSLRGSGPSYEQYF.